This T cell receptor (beta chain) was sequenced during a study of T cell changes during pregnancy in multiple sclerosis. Looked up from germline, CDR1 is SQVTM and CDR2 is ANQGSEA. The J segment lost 3 bases and the V segment lost 8 bases, leaving 8 bases of the junction unmatched. This CDR3 comprises 13 residues. Sequenced by immunoSEQ multiplex PCR; TCRdb stores in-frame clones only, minus some. This table holds 70,000 to 95,000 clones, roughly 91% found once. Source: peripheral blood, taken after pregnancy. The chain combines TRBV29-1 with TRBJ2-7, with 9 bases identical to TRBD2. The TCR originated in a female donor in good health, enrolled as a control in a pregnancy study. The CDR3 here is CSTSSGNDYEQYF. The CDR3 DNA sequence: TGCAGCACCTCTAGCGGGAATGACTACGAGCAGTACTTC.